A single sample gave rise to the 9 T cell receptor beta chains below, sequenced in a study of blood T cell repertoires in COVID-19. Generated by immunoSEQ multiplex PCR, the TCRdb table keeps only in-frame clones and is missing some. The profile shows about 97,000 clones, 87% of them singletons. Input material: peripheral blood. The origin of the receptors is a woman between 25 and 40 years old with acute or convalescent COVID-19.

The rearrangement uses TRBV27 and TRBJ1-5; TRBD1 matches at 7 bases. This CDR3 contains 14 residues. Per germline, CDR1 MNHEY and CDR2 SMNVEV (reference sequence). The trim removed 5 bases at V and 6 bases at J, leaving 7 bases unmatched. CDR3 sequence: CASSGGGRGQPQHF. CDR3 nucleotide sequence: TGTGCCAGCAGTGGAGGGGGCCGGGGTCAGCCCCAGCATTTT.

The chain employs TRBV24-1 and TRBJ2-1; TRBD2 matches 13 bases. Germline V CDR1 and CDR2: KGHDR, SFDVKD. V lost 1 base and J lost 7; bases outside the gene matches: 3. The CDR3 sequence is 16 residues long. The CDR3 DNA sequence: TGTGCCACCAGTGATTTTACTAGCGGGGGGGGAAATGAGCAGTTCTTC. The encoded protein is CATSDFTSGGGNEQFF.

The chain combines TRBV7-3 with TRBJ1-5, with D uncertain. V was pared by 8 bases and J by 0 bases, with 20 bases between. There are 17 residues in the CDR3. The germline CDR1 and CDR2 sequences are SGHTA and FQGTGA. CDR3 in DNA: TGTGCCAGCGCCACGGGTTGCACTTACGTTAGCAATCAGCCCCAGCATTTT. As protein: CASATGCTYVSNQPQHF.

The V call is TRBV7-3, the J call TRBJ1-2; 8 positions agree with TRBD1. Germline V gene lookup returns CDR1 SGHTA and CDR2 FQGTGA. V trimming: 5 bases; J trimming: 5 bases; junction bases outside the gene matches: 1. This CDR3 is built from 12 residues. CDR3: CASSRTGYGYTF. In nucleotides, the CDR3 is TGTGCCAGCAGCCGGACAGGGTATGGCTACACCTTC.

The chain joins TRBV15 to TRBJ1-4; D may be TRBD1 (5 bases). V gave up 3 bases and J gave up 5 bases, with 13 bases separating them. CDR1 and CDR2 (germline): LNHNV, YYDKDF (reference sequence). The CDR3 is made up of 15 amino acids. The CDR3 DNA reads TGTGCCACCAGCAGGGTCCGGGGGGGGAATGAAAAACTGTTTTTT. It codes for CATSRVRGGNEKLFF.

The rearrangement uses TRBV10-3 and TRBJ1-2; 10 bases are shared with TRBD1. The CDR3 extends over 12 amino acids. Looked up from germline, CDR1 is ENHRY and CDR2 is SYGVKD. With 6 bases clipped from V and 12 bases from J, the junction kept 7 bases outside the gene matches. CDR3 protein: CAISDRGPLNTF. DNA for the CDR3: TGTGCCATCAGCGACAGGGGGCCCTTAAACACCTTC.

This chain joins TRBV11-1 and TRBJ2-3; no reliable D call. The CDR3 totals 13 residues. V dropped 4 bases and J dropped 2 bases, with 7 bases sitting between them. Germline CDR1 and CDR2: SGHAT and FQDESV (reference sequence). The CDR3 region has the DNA TGTGCCAGCAGCTCCTCGTACACAGATACGCAGTATTTT. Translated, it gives CASSSSYTDTQYF.

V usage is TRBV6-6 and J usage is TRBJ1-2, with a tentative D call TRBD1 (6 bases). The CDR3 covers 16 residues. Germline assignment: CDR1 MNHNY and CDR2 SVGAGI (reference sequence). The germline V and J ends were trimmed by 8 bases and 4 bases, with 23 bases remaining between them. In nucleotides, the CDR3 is TGTGCCAGCGTCCGTGGGGATACAGGGCTCGGCTATGGCTACACCTTC. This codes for CASVRGDTGLGYGYTF.

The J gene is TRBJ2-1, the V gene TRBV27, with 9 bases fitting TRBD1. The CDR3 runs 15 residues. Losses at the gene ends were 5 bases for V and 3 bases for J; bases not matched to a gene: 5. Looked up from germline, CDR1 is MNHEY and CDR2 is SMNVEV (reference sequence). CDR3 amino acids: CASSETGGGYNEQFF. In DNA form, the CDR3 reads TGTGCCAGCAGTGAGACAGGGGGGGGCTACAATGAGCAGTTCTTC.